This TCR beta chain was sequenced during a study of T cells after yellow fever vaccination. Notes on the study in general: FACS-sorted repertoires could contain abundant clonotypes contaminating from the bulk population. In post-booster samples, most primary-vaccination clones reappeared (about 95% CD4, 75% to 90% CD8).

Only a few counts were recorded for this clonotype. What it binds is not known. TCRdb re-called the 5' RACE reads with MiXCR, one entry per CDR3 protein. The sample carries just under 600,000 distinct CDR3 sequences, approximately 13% recorded once. This receptor was identified in a man under 40 who received the YFV17D yellow fever vaccine. The specimen comprised PBMCs, sampled on the day of the yellow fever booster vaccination.

The CDR3 is CASGPGGSSYNEQFF. The CDR3 region has the DNA TGTGCCAGCGGCCCGGGCGGTAGCTCCTACAATGAGCAGTTCTTC. The chain has TRBV28 and TRBJ2-1, with D uncertain. The CDR3 covers 15 residues. The V gene's germline CDR1 is MDHEN and CDR2 SYDVKM. V lost 8 bases and J 0 bases, leaving 14 bases between the germline ends.